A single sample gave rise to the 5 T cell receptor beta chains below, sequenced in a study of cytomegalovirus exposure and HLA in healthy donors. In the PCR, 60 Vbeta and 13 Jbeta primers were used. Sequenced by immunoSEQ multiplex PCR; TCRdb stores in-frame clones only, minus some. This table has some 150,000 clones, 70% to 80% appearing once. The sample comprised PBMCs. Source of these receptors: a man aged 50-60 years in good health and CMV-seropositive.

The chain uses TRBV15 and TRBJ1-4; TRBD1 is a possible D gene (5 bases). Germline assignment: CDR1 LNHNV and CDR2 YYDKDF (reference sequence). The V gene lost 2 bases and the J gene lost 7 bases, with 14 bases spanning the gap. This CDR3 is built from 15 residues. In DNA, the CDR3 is TGTGCCACCAGCAGATCCGGGACTGGGCGTGAAAAACTGTTTTTT. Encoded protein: CATSRSGTGREKLFF.

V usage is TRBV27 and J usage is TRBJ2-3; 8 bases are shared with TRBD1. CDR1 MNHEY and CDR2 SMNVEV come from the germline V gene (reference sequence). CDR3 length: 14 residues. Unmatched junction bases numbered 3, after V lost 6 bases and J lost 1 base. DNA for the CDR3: TGTGCCAGCAGCAGGACAGGGCGCACAGATACGCAGTATTTT. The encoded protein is CASSRTGRTDTQYF.

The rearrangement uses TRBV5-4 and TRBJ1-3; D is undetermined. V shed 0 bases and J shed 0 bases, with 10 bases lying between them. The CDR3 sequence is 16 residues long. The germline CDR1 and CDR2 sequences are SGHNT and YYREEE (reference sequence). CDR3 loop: CASSLGLPSSGNTIYF. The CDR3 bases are TGTGCCAGCAGCTTGGGTCTACCATCCTCTGGAAACACCATATATTTT.

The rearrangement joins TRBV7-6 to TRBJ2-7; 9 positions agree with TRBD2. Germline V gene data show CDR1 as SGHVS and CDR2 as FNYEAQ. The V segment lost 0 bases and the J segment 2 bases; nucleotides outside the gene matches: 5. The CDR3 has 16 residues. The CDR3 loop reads CASSLASSSGTYEQYF. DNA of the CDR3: TGTGCCAGCAGCTTAGCGTCGTCTAGCGGGACCTACGAGCAGTACTTC.

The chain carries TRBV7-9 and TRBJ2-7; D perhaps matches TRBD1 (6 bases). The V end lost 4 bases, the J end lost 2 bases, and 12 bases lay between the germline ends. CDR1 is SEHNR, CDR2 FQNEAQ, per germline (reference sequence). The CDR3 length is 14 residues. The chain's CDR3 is CASSYSGTPYEQYF. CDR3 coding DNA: TGTGCCAGCAGCTACTCCGGGACACCCTACGAGCAGTACTTC.